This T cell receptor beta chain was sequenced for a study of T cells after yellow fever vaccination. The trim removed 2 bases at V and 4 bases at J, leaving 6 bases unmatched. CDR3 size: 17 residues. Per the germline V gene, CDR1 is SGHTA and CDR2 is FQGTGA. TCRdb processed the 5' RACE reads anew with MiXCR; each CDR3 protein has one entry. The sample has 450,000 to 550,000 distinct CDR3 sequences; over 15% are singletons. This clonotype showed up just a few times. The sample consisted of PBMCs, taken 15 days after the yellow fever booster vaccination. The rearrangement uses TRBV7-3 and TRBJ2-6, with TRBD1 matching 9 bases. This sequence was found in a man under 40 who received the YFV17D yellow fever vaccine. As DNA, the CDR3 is TGTGCCAGCAGCTTAGCACAGGGGGCGAGAGGGGCCAACGTCCTGACTTTC. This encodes CASSLAQGARGANVLTF.